Following are 7 T cell receptor beta chains from one sample sequenced in a study of T cells after yellow fever vaccination. In TCRdb, the 5' RACE reads were re-called with MiXCR into one record per CDR3 protein. This table holds over 300,000 distinct CDR3 sequences, around 7.3% found once. Sequencing used PBMCs, obtained about 41 days after the first yellow fever vaccination. The receptors shown here come from a man aged 18 to 29 who received the YFV17D yellow fever vaccine.

This clonotype was counted only a few times. This chain uses TRBV20-1 with TRBJ2-1, with 9 bases lining up with TRBD2. The CDR3 length is 14 residues. The junction had 4 bases not matched to a gene; V was cut back by 5 bases and J by 2 bases. CDR1 is DFQATT, CDR2 SNEGSKA, per germline (reference sequence). The CDR3 here is CSAGASGAYNEQFF. The CDR3 DNA follows: TGCAGTGCTGGAGCTAGCGGGGCCTACAATGAGCAGTTCTTC.

This clonotype was observed a handful of times. The chain links TRBV27 to TRBJ1-2, with 10 bases fitting TRBD1. Germline V gene sequence: CDR1 MNHEY, CDR2 SMNVEV (reference sequence). The CDR3 runs to 14 residues. The J segment lost 8 bases and the V segment lost 6 bases, leaving 9 bases of the junction unmatched. CDR3 DNA: TGTGCCAGCAGGCCGGGACAGGGGATGGGAGGCTACACCTTC. Translating gives CASRPGQGMGGYTF.

The chain is built from TRBV12-3 or TRBV12-4 and TRBJ2-3, with D possibly TRBD2 on 5 matching bases. With 8 bases removed from V and 4 bases from J, the gap between germline ends came to 13 bases. This CDR3 has 13 residues. Here the CDR3 reads CASAGRNADTQYF. The CDR3 region has the DNA TGTGCCAGCGCGGGCAGGAACGCAGATACGCAGTATTTT.

The rearrangement uses TRBV9 and TRBJ2-1, with D possibly being TRBD1 or TRBD2 (6 bases each). The CDR3 sequence is 16 residues long. From germline, CDR1 is SGDLS and CDR2 YYNGEE. Trimming took 6 bases from V and 0 from J, leaving 16 bases between them. CDR3 bases: TGTGCCAGCACCTCCGGGAGAGGGGGCTCCTACAATGAGCAGTTCTTC. Amino acid sequence: CASTSGRGGSYNEQFF.

This clonotype was detected ten times or more. CDR3 region: CASGQGRDQPQHF. CDR3 bases: TGTGCCAGCGGACAGGGTCGGGACCAGCCCCAGCATTTT. The rearrangement joins TRBV12-3 or TRBV12-4 to TRBJ1-5, with TRBD1 matching over 8 bases. The CDR3 covers 13 residues. The V segment lost 8 bases and the J segment 7 bases; nucleotides outside the gene matches: 7.

V gene TRBV5-1 combines with J gene TRBJ2-2, with a possible D match to TRBD2 (6 bases). Looked up from germline, CDR1 is SGHRS and CDR2 is YFSETQ. The CDR3 has 13 residues. Trimming cost V 6 bases and J 6 bases, with 12 bases left between them. CDR3 sequence reads: CASKEGSPGELFF. Written as DNA, the CDR3 is TGCGCCAGCAAGGAGGGATCCCCCGGGGAGCTGTTTTTT.

This clonotype was observed many times. This chain joins TRBV11-2 and TRBJ2-2; 11 bases fit TRBD1. J gave up 4 bases and V 5 bases, and 9 bases lay outside the gene matches. The CDR3 consists of 17 residues. Germline V lookup: CDR1 SGHAT, CDR2 FQNNGV. CDR3 bases: TGTGCCAGCAGCGCGGACAGGGGGCTACTCATCACCGGGGAGCTGTTTTTT. It translates to CASSADRGLLITGELFF.